These T cell receptor beta chains were read from a single sample in a study of shared clonotypes between healthy human individuals. Generated by immunoSEQ multiplex PCR, the TCRdb table keeps only in-frame clones and is missing some. The sample carries roughly 1,600,000 clones, around 98.5% recorded once. Sequencing was performed on naive CD4+ T cells sorted from blood. These receptor sequences come from a man aged 25 to 40 in good health. The CDR3 runs from the conserved cysteine through the conserved F or W. D genes are given only for firm matches. The size of a clone is reported for some rows only, either as once, few or many, or as a class for expanded clones.

TRBV20-1	TRBJ2-7	TRBD1	11	.	TGCAGTGCTCGGGACAGGGGGACGCAGTACTTC	CSARDRGTQYF
TRBV6-1	TRBJ2-3	.	13	.	TGTGCCAGCACCTTGAAAGTCACAGATACGCAGTATTTT	CASTLKVTDTQYF
TRBV11-2	TRBJ2-5	TRBD1	16	.	TGTGCCAGCAGCTCAATCGGGACAGGGTACCAAGAGACCCAGTACTTC	CASSSIGTGYQETQYF
TRBV5-8	TRBJ2-1	TRBD1	15	.	TGTGCCAGCAGCTTCCTAAGACAGGGCTACAATGAGCAGTTCTTC	CASSFLRQGYNEQFF
TRBV5-1	TRBJ2-7	TRBD1	14	.	TGCGCCAGCAGCAAACCGGGACAGGACTACGAGCAGTACTTC	CASSKPGQDYEQYF
TRBV7-9	TRBJ1-3	.	16	.	TGTGCCAGCAGCCCCCTACGAGGCAAACCTGGAAACACCATATATTTT	CASSPLRGKPGNTIYF
TRBV9	TRBJ2-7	.	13	.	TGTGCCAGCAGCCCGCGAAGCTCCTACGAGCAGTACTTC	CASSPRSSYEQYF
TRBV19	TRBJ1-1	.	14	.	TGTGCCAGTAGTATAGATCACTCCCGGGTGGAAGCTTTCTTT	CASSIDHSRVEAFF
TRBV18	TRBJ2-7	.	13	.	TGTGCCAGCTCACGTTCAGACACCTACGAGCAGTACTTC	CASSRSDTYEQYF
TRBV5-1	TRBJ1-1	.	13	few	TGCGCCAGCAGGACAGACCTGAACACTGAAGCTTTCTTT	CASRTDLNTEAFF
TRBV10-3	TRBJ2-7	TRBD2	16	.	TGTGCCATCAGCTTGAGTGGTACTAGCGTCTCATCGCAAACGTACTTC	CAISLSGTSVSSQTYF
TRBV5-1	TRBJ2-7	.	16	once	TGCGCCAGCAGCCGAGAACTCCCCCCGAGGACCTACGAGCAGTACTTC	CASSRELPPRTYEQYF
TRBV9	TRBJ1-1	.	15	.	TGTGCCAGCAGCAAAAAAATACAAGAGAACACTGAAGCTTTCTTT	CASSKKIQENTEAFF
TRBV28	TRBJ2-1	.	12	.	TGTGCCAGCAGCCCGACTAGGAATGAGCAGTTCTTC	CASSPTRNEQFF
TRBV6-5	TRBJ2-7	.	14	once	TGTGCCAGCAGGACGACAGGACTGACCTACGAGCAGTACTTC	CASRTTGLTYEQYF
TRBV10-3	TRBJ2-7	.	14	.	TGTGCCATCAGCTCCCTCGGACGAGGGCGCGAGCAGTACTTC	CAISSLGRGREQYF
TRBV11-3	TRBJ2-5	.	14	.	TGTGCCAGCAGCTCAGGGCAGGGGGGAGAGACCCAGTACTTC	CASSSGQGGETQYF
TRBV19	TRBJ1-2	.	14	.	TGTGCCAGTAGCCAGGACGGGACTAACTATGGCTACACCTTC	CASSQDGTNYGYTF
TRBV7-9	TRBJ2-7	TRBD2	16	.	TGTGCCAGCAGCTCCCCGTCGACTAGCGGGAGTTACGAGCAGTACTTC	CASSSPSTSGSYEQYF
TRBV5-1	TRBJ1-5	TRBD1	13	.	TGCGCCAGCAGGGGACAGGAGGATCAGCCCCAGCATTTT	CASRGQEDQPQHF
TRBV7-2	TRBJ2-1	.	15	.	TGTGCCAGCAGCTTAGAGCTCGGTGGGTACAATGAGCAGTTCTTC	CASSLELGGYNEQFF
TRBV6-5	TRBJ2-1	.	15	.	TGTGCCAGCAGCCTCGACATCGGCTCCTACAATGAGCAGTTCTTC	CASSLDIGSYNEQFF
TRBV18	TRBJ2-6	.	16	.	TGTGCCAGCTCACCCCGAGCGACACCTCGGACCAACGTCCTGACTTTC	CASSPRATPRTNVLTF
TRBV7-8	TRBJ2-1	.	14	.	TGTGCCAGCAGCTTAGTTTTAGCGGAAGCCGAGCAGTTCTTC	CASSLVLAEAEQFF
TRBV5-5	TRBJ2-1	TRBD2	15	.	TGTGCCAGCAGCTTGGGGCTAGCGGCTTACAATGAGCAGTTCTTC	CASSLGLAAYNEQFF
TRBV25-1	TRBJ1-2	.	12	.	TGTGCCAGCAGTCAAGCTAACTATGGCTACACCTTC	CASSQANYGYTF
TRBV29-1	TRBJ2-1	.	13	.	TGCAGCGTTGGGGGCAGGGTTTGGAATGAGCAGTTCTTC	CSVGGRVWNEQFF
TRBV9	TRBJ2-2	TRBD2	15	.	TGTGCCAGCAGCGTATTAGGACTAGCGATCGGGGAGCTGTTTTTT	CASSVLGLAIGELFF
TRBV28	TRBJ2-3	.	19	once	TGTGCCAGCACCGGAGTGCGTGGGACGGGAGAGCCCCCCACAGATACGCAGTATTTT	CASTGVRGTGEPPTDTQYF
TRBV27	TRBJ2-2	.	18	.	TGTGCCAGCAGTTTATCGCAGGGTGGATTCGCGAACACCGGGGAGCTGTTTTTT	CASSLSQGGFANTGELFF
TRBV7-3	TRBJ2-2	.	15	.	TGTGCCAGCAGCGCCGGGACGCCGAACACCGGGGAGCTGTTTTTT	CASSAGTPNTGELFF
TRBV6-1	TRBJ2-7	.	13	.	TGTGCCAGCAGGACCATGGGGTTAGCCGAGCAGTACTTC	CASRTMGLAEQYF
TRBV7-8	TRBJ2-7	TRBD1	14	.	TGTGCCAGCAGCTCCGGGACAGGGGAAGGCGAGCAGTACTTC	CASSSGTGEGEQYF
TRBV10-3	TRBJ1-1	.	13	.	TGTGCCACTCGAGAGCAGCCAAACACTGAAGCTTTCTTT	CATREQPNTEAFF
TRBV2	TRBJ2-7	.	15	.	TGTGCCAGCAGTCGGACTCACAGGGTGGAGGACGAGCAGTACTTC	CASSRTHRVEDEQYF
TRBV7-3	TRBJ2-5	.	15	.	TGTGCCAGCAGCTTAAACGCAGGGCCCCAAGAGACCCAGTACTTC	CASSLNAGPQETQYF
TRBV6-5	TRBJ1-2	.	12	.	TGTGCCAGCAGTTACGAAGGAGATGGCTACACCTTC	CASSYEGDGYTF